These 32 T cell receptor beta chains were sequenced from one sample in a study of naive and memory T cell subsets. The beta constant-region primer was an equimolar mix of two oligonucleotides covering TRBC1 and TRBC2. TCRdb reprocessed the UMI-ligation and nested PCR reads via MiXCR and lists one record per CDR3 protein. Of around 160,000 distinct CDR3 sequences listed, about 15% are singletons. Input material: naive CD4+ T cells from blood. These receptors were collected from a human donor in good health.

This clonotype occurred a few times. The chain has TRBV20-1 and TRBJ1-1; D unclear. This CDR3 contains 12 residues. Germline-derived CDR1 and CDR2 are DFQATT and SNEGSKA (reference sequence). The V and J ends lost 5 bases and 3 bases respectively, with 10 bases between them. CDR3 in DNA: TGCAGTGCTCTCCACCCGGACACTGAAGCTTTCTTT. Translating it yields CSALHPDTEAFF.

This clonotype was detected many times. V gene TRBV19 combines with J gene TRBJ2-3; unclear D gene. This CDR3 region has 15 residues. CDR1 is LNHDA and CDR2 is SQIVND in the germline V gene (reference sequence). V shed 6 bases and J shed 2 bases, with 15 bases lying between them. CDR3 DNA: TGTGCCAGTAGAGTGAATTCCCCGGCCACAGATACGCAGTATTTT. It yields the protein CASRVNSPATDTQYF.

J is TRBJ2-7 and V is TRBV20-1; 7 bases map to TRBD2. The CDR3 runs to 13 residues. Germline V gene lookup returns CDR1 DFQATT and CDR2 SNEGSKA (reference sequence). The ends lost 5 bases at V and 6 bases at J; junction bases unmatched: 10. This chain's CDR3 is CSAGDYRLGEQYF. DNA for the CDR3: TGCAGTGCTGGGGACTACCGCCTCGGCGAGCAGTACTTC.

There are a few counts of this clonotype. CDR3 residues: CASSFMTGGSVETQYF. The CDR3 bases are TGTGCCAGCAGCTTCATGACGGGGGGGTCTGTGGAGACCCAGTACTTC. The gene calls are TRBV11-2 and TRBJ2-5; 8 bases line up with TRBD2. V lost 3 bases, J lost 5 bases, and 11 bases stayed unmatched. The CDR3 extends over 16 amino acids. CDR1 is SGHAT, CDR2 FQNNGV, per germline.

This clonotype was observed a handful of times. CDR3 region: CASRPDQETQYF. DNA of the CDR3: TGTGCCAGCAGACCGGACCAAGAGACCCAGTACTTC. The chain is built from TRBV6-2 or TRBV6-3 and TRBJ2-5; D is unclear. This CDR3 is 12 amino acids long. The germline V and J ends were trimmed by 6 bases and 0 bases, with 5 bases remaining between them. The germline V gene encodes CDR1 MNHEY and CDR2 SVGEGT.

This chain connects TRBV19 to TRBJ2-1, with D possibly being TRBD2 (6 bases). Trimming cost V 4 bases and J 1 base, with 20 bases left between them. From germline, CDR1 is LNHDA and CDR2 SQIVND (reference sequence). The CDR3 has 18 amino acids. DNA of the CDR3: TGTGCCAGTAGTAGGGGACTGGAAGCAGGCTTTTCCTACAATGAGCAGTTCTTC. It specifies CASSRGLEAGFSYNEQFF.

This chain links TRBV7-2 with TRBJ2-3; 11 bases are a match to TRBD2. With V trimmed by 1 base and J by 2 bases, 5 bases remained unmatched. This CDR3 has 17 amino acids. Germline V gene lookup returns CDR1 SGHTA and CDR2 FQGNSA. Here the CDR3 DNA reads TGTGCCAGCAGCTTAGGACCGGGACTAGCGGTCACAGATACGCAGTATTTT. Amino acid sequence: CASSLGPGLAVTDTQYF.

This clonotype was seen more than once but under ten times. The V and J genes are TRBV24-1 and TRBJ2-2; D ambiguous. Between the trimmed V and J ends, which lost 0 bases and 3 bases, there was a span of 7 bases. CDR1 KGHDR and CDR2 SFDVKD come from the germline V gene. The CDR3 contains 15 residues. The CDR3 spells CATSDLDRDTGELFF. The CDR3 DNA reads TGTGCCACCAGTGATTTGGACCGAGACACCGGGGAGCTGTTTTTT.

This clonotype was seen a handful of times. V is TRBV12-3 or TRBV12-4 and J is TRBJ1-6, with D perhaps matching TRBD1 (5 bases). V shed 2 bases and J shed 7 bases, with 21 bases lying between them. This CDR3 spans 18 amino acids. In nucleotides, the CDR3 is TGTGCCAGCAGTTTATCGCGGGGTGCGGGACGGAGAAATTCACCCCTCCACTTT. Translated, it gives CASSLSRGAGRRNSPLHF.

The chain joins TRBV5-6 to TRBJ1-5, with D perhaps matching TRBD1 (6 bases). Germline loops: CDR1 SGHDT, CDR2 YYEEEE. Trimming cost V 4 bases and J 6 bases, with 14 bases left between them. This CDR3 contains 14 residues. CDR3: CASSQGRGFQPQHF. CDR3 coding DNA: TGTGCCAGCAGCCAAGGCAGGGGTTTTCAGCCCCAGCATTTT.

This clonotype came up a few times. In nucleotides, the CDR3 is TGTGCCAGCAGCCAGGAAGCAATTAGCACTGAAGCTTTCTTT. This encodes CASSQEAISTEAFF. This chain uses TRBV3-1 with TRBJ1-1; no reliable D call. Germline V gives CDR1 LGHDT, CDR2 YNNKEL (reference sequence). V dropped 3 bases and J dropped 4 bases, with 12 bases sitting between them. CDR3 length: 14 amino acids.

The V and J genes are TRBV28 and TRBJ1-1; D remains unclear. Germline loops: CDR1 MDHEN, CDR2 SYDVKM. V was trimmed by 3 bases and J by 1 base, leaving 12 bases between them. This CDR3 spans 15 amino acids. The chain's CDR3 is CASSLYTAKNTEAFF. CDR3 nucleotide sequence: TGTGCCAGCAGTTTGTATACGGCTAAGAACACTGAAGCTTTCTTT.

The chain couples TRBV24-1 to TRBJ2-3; D remains unclear. Trimming shortened V by 4 bases and J by 0 bases, and 13 bases separated the two germline ends. The CDR3 sequence is 16 residues long. Germline V lookup: CDR1 KGHDR, CDR2 SFDVKD. The CDR3 loop reads CATSENDPTSTDTQYF. The CDR3 nucleotides read TGTGCCACCAGTGAAAATGACCCAACTAGCACAGATACGCAGTATTTT.

This clonotype was seen more than once but under ten times. The V gene is TRBV5-1, the J gene TRBJ2-1; D is perhaps TRBD2 (8 bases). CDR1 and CDR2 (germline): SGHRS, YFSETQ. The CDR3 length is 16 residues. Trimming took off 1 base at V and 6 bases at J, with 17 bases between the two ends. The CDR3 nucleotides are TGCGCCAGCAGCTTGAGGGGGCCTAGCGGGCTCAATGAGCAGTTCTTC. This codes for CASSLRGPSGLNEQFF.

V usage is TRBV5-4 and J usage is TRBJ1-4, with D perhaps matching TRBD1 (6 bases). Germline assignment: CDR1 SGHNT and CDR2 YYREEE (reference sequence). The CDR3 runs to 15 residues. V lost 4 bases, J lost 6 bases, and 16 bases lay in between. The CDR3 reads CASSPGPGADEKLFF. CDR3 DNA sequence: TGTGCCAGCAGCCCGGGTCCGGGGGCGGATGAAAAACTGTTTTTT.

The chain combines TRBV29-1 with TRBJ2-1, with 7 bases identical to TRBD2. This CDR3 has 14 amino acids. CDR1 is SQVTM and CDR2 is ANQGSEA in the germline V gene. With 4 bases clipped from V and 2 bases from J, the junction kept 5 bases outside the gene matches. The CDR3, as DNA: TGCAGCGTTGCGATGGCGGGAGCCTACAATGAGCAGTTCTTC. Translation: CSVAMAGAYNEQFF.

This clonotype was recorded a few times. This sequence joins TRBV6-2 or TRBV6-3 and TRBJ2-3, with D perhaps TRBD2 (5 bases). The CDR3 is 14 amino acids. V dropped 4 bases and J dropped 2 bases, with 10 bases sitting between them. Per the germline V gene, CDR1 is MNHEY and CDR2 is SVGEGT. The CDR3 loop is CASSSPSITDTQYF. DNA of the CDR3: TGTGCCAGCAGTTCTCCTAGCATCACAGATACGCAGTATTTT.

This clonotype appeared a few times. V gene TRBV10-3 combines with J gene TRBJ1-1; D is unclear. Trimming removed 0 bases at V and 1 base at J, with 12 bases between. This CDR3 has 16 residues. Germline CDR1 reads ENHRY; CDR2 reads SYGVKD. CDR3 region: CAISESNSWQNTEAFF. Written as DNA, the CDR3 is TGTGCCATCAGTGAGTCGAATTCCTGGCAGAACACTGAAGCTTTCTTT.

This clonotype was picked up many times. The chain uses TRBV29-1 and TRBJ2-2; 8 bases align to TRBD2. Trimming at V came to 0 bases and at J to 5 bases, leaving 5 bases not matched to a gene. Germline CDR1 and CDR2: SQVTM and ANQGSEA. There are 15 residues in the CDR3. The CDR3 spells CSVEDLGGRTGELFF. The CDR3 DNA reads as TGCAGCGTTGAAGATCTAGGCGGGAGGACCGGGGAGCTGTTTTTT.

This clonotype was detected only a few times. The chain links TRBV29-1 to TRBJ2-4; possibly TRBD1 for D (5 bases). The CDR3 totals 13 residues. From germline, CDR1 is SQVTM and CDR2 ANQGSEA. V lost 3 bases and J lost 6, with 12 bases in between. DNA of the CDR3: TGCAGCGTTGATAATGGGGCAGGAAACATTCAGTACTTC. It translates to CSVDNGAGNIQYF.

In its sample, this clonotype was seen a few times. The chain carries TRBV12-3 or TRBV12-4 and TRBJ2-5; D possibly uses TRBD1 or TRBD2 (5 bases each). Trimming removed 3 bases at V and 4 bases at J, with 9 bases between. There are 13 residues in the CDR3. The DNA of the CDR3 is TGTGCCAGCAGTTTGGGGGATCGAGAGACCCAGTACTTC. It specifies CASSLGDRETQYF.

The chain couples TRBV18 to TRBJ2-2; 7 positions match TRBD1. V dropped 1 base and J dropped 3; count of bases not matched to a gene: 5. In germline, CDR1 is KGHSH, CDR2 LQKENI. The CDR3 extends over 16 amino acids. CDR3 DNA sequence: TGTGCCAGCTCACCACGACAGGGATGGGACACCGGGGAGCTGTTTTTT. Translated: CASSPRQGWDTGELFF. Supplemented by reference TRBV18 and TRBJ2-2, the full variable domain reads NAGVMQNPRHLVRRRGQEARLRCSPMKGHSHVYWYRQLPEEGLKFMVYLQKENIIDESGMPKERFSAEFPKEGPSILRIQQVVRGDSAAYFCASSPRQGWDTGELFFGEGSRLTVL.

This clonotype has only a few counts. This chain connects TRBV4-1 to TRBJ2-7; TRBD1 aligns across 8 bases. CDR1 is MGHRA and CDR2 is YSYEKL in the germline V gene. Trimming cost V 2 bases and J 1 base; bases outside gene matches: 7. The CDR3 has 16 amino acids. CDR3 loop: CASSQPQRQGSYEQYF. The CDR3 DNA sequence: TGCGCCAGCAGCCAACCTCAACGACAGGGGTCCTACGAGCAGTACTTC.

The CDR3 nucleotides read TGTGCCAGCTCACCGTGGGGCGCAGGGCACATGAACACTGAAGCTTTCTTT. Protein: CASSPWGAGHMNTEAFF. The chain joins TRBV18 to TRBJ1-1, with D possibly matching TRBD1 (5 bases). Trimming stripped 3 bases from V and 0 bases from J, with 17 bases between. The length of the CDR3 is 17 residues. Germline CDR1 is KGHSH and CDR2 is LQKENI.

This clonotype was seen just once. The genes are TRBV5-1 and TRBJ1-4; a possible D gene is TRBD1 (5 bases). The CDR3 totals 15 residues. Looked up from germline, CDR1 is SGHRS and CDR2 is YFSETQ. Trimming removed 4 bases at V and 0 bases at J, with 10 bases between. CDR3 protein: CASSPTDSTNEKLFF. CDR3 nucleotide sequence: TGCGCCAGCAGCCCGACAGACTCAACTAATGAAAAACTGTTTTTT.

This clonotype was found a few times. The chain joins TRBV28 to TRBJ2-7; tentative D call: TRBD1 (6 bases). Between the trimmed V and J ends, which lost 5 bases and 3 bases, there was a span of 8 bases. Germline V gives CDR1 MDHEN, CDR2 SYDVKM. The CDR3 spans 12 residues. The DNA for the CDR3 is TGTGCCAGCAGTCAGACAGGCTACGAGCAGTACTTC. Translated: CASSQTGYEQYF.

The gene calls are TRBV12-3 or TRBV12-4 and TRBJ2-3; maybe TRBD2 (6 bases). The CDR3 sequence is 15 residues long. V lost 1 base and J lost 4, with 12 bases in between. CDR3 sequence (DNA): TGTGCCAGCAGTTTAGAGGCCCGGGAGTCAGATACGCAGTATTTT. Encoded protein: CASSLEARESDTQYF.

This sequence joins TRBV5-6 and TRBJ2-1; D perhaps matches TRBD2 (5 bases). CDR3 length: 12 amino acids. Germline V gives CDR1 SGHDT, CDR2 YYEEEE. The germline V and J ends were trimmed by 4 bases and 9 bases, with 11 bases remaining between them. CDR3 nucleotides: TGTGCCAGCAGCCGGGATCCTCCTGAGCAGTTCTTC. The encoded protein is CASSRDPPEQFF.

V and J are TRBV30 and TRBJ2-7; D might be TRBD1 or TRBD2, each matching 5 bases. The CDR3 is 13 residues long. Trimming took off 4 bases at V and 5 bases at J, with 15 bases between the two ends. Germline CDR1 is GTSNPN and CDR2 is SVGIG (reference sequence). CDR3 residues: CAWTRDLGHEQYF. The CDR3 DNA reads as TGTGCCTGGACCCGGGACCTAGGGCACGAGCAGTACTTC.

Only a few counts were recorded for this clonotype. J is TRBJ2-5 and V is TRBV7-6, with TRBD2 matching 9 bases. Germline CDR1 SGHVS, CDR2 FNYEAQ. V dropped 5 bases and J dropped 5; count of bases not matched to a gene: 12. The CDR3 extends over 16 amino acids. In DNA form, the CDR3 reads TGTGCCAGCAGCCCTCGACAAGGGACTAGCTTTGAGACCCAGTACTTC. Translation: CASSPRQGTSFETQYF.

The genes are TRBV6-5 and TRBJ2-1, with 7 nucleotides matching TRBD2. The ends lost 0 bases at V and 7 bases at J; junction bases unmatched: 0. Germline loops: CDR1 MNHEY, CDR2 SVGAGI. The CDR3 totals 13 residues. This chain's CDR3 is CASSYSRGNEQFF. DNA of the CDR3: TGTGCCAGCAGTTACTCGCGGGGGAATGAGCAGTTCTTC.

Ten or more counts support this clonotype. This chain links TRBV20-1 with TRBJ2-1; tentatively, D is TRBD2 (6 bases). The CDR3 is made up of 14 amino acids. V was trimmed by 6 bases and J by 7 bases, leaving 19 bases between them. Germline CDR1 is DFQATT and CDR2 is SNEGSKA (reference sequence). The CDR3 region has the DNA TGCAGTGCAATGCGGTTGGGGGGTAGTAATGAGCAGTTCTTC. It specifies CSAMRLGGSNEQFF.